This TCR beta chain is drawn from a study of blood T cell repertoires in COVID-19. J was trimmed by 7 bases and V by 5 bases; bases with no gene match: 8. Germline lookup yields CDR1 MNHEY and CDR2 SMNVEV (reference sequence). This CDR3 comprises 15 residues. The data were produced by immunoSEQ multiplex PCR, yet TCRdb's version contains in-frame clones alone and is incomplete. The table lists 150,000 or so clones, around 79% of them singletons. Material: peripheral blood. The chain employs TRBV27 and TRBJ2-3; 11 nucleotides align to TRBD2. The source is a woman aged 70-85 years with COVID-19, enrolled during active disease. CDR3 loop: CASSPTSGGLYTQYF. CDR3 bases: TGTGCCAGCAGTCCCACTAGCGGGGGACTATATACGCAGTATTTT.